This record looks at one T cell receptor (beta chain) sequence and its context. The sample originates from a study of T-cell memory formation after mild COVID-19. TCRdb re-analysed the 5' RACE reads in MiXCR, keeping a single row per CDR3 protein. The sample carries 400,000 or so distinct CDR3 sequences, about 21% recorded once. CDR3 length equals 15 residues. The germline V gene has CDR1 SNHLY and CDR2 FYNNEI. Trimming shortened V by 6 bases and J by 7 bases, and 19 bases separated the two germline ends. The sequence was obtained from an adult woman who had mild COVID-19 (a few samples of this study predate the infection). Cell type and time point are not known. This rearrangement joins TRBV2 to TRBJ2-1; D possibly corresponds to TRBD1 (6 bases). The sequenced sample was PBMCs or a T cell subset sorted from them (not recorded which). For the CDR3, the DNA is TGTGCCAGCAGGGTAACAGGGACGGGGTTGAATGAGCAGTTCTTC. Protein sequence: CASRVTGTGLNEQFF.